A single sample is the source of the 30 T cell receptor beta chains below, sequenced in a study of T-cell memory formation after mild COVID-19 (dated by TCRdb to the early 2020s). To prepare the library, 5' RACE was applied. TCRdb lists the instrument as Illumina NovaSeq 6000. In-frame beta chains were kept once TCRdb had trimmed the public reads at Q25 with fastp and called clones with MiXCR. Each record represents a unique CDR3 protein, reported with the most common genes and DNA among its rows. The table for this sample lists some 320,000 distinct CDR3 sequences; roughly 15% of them were counted only once. The ten largest make up about 20% of the sample. The specimen sequenced was PBMCs or a T cell subset sorted from them (not recorded which). The receptors stem from a man younger than 30 who had mild COVID-19 (a few samples of this study predate the infection). The sample titles of this study are shuffled in the database, so cell type and time point are left out; the donor was told from shared clones.

The rearrangement links TRBV12-5 to TRBJ1-5, with a possible D match to TRBD1 (6 bases). Germline assignment: CDR1 LGHNT and CDR2 FRNRAP. CDR3 length: 13 amino acids. Trimming removed 7 bases at V and 6 bases at J, with 13 bases between. This CDR3 reads CASALGGSQPQHF. As DNA, the CDR3 is TGTGCTAGTGCCTTAGGGGGTTCTCAGCCCCAGCATTTT.

The J gene is TRBJ2-7, the V gene TRBV5-1; D possibly uses TRBD1 or TRBD2 (5 bases each). The CDR3 covers 14 residues. V was pared by 4 bases and J by 2 bases, with 13 bases between. Per the germline V gene, CDR1 is SGHRS and CDR2 is YFSETQ. The CDR3 bases are TGCGCCAGCAGCCGTAGACCGGGACCCTACGAGCAGTACGTC. It is translated as CASSRRPGPYEQYV.

The chain links TRBV10-3 to TRBJ2-7, with no clear D. The CDR3 extends over 13 amino acids. V dropped 8 bases and J dropped 2 bases, with 13 bases sitting between them. Germline values: CDR1 ENHRY, CDR2 SYGVKD. DNA for the CDR3: TGTGCCATCGCGGCCGGGTTCACCTACGAGCAGTACTTC. Its translation is CAIAAGFTYEQYF.

This clonotype came up a few times. The CDR3 spells CSVERGLGYGYTF. The CDR3 region has the DNA TGCAGCGTTGAGCGGGGGTTGGGCTATGGCTACACCTTC. The chain has TRBV29-1 and TRBJ1-2; D is possibly TRBD1 (5 bases). CDR1 is SQVTM, CDR2 ANQGSEA, per germline. V was trimmed by 3 bases and J by 4 bases, leaving 12 bases between them. The CDR3 has 13 amino acids. Drawing the rest from reference TRBV29-1 and TRBJ1-2, the complete variable domain is SAVISQKPSRDICQRGTSLTIQCQVDSQVTMMFWYRQQPGQSLTLIATANQGSEATYESGFVIDKFPISRPNLTFSTLTVSNMSPEDSSIYLCSVERGLGYGYTFGSGTRLTVV.

This sequence joins TRBV12-5 and TRBJ2-1; 7 bases line up with TRBD1. The CDR3 covers 13 residues. J was trimmed by 8 bases and V by 6 bases; bases with no gene match: 7. CDR1 LGHNT and CDR2 FRNRAP come from the germline V gene. CDR3 DNA sequence: TGTGCTAGTGGCAGACAGGGTATACATGAGCAGTTCTTC. Translation: CASGRQGIHEQFF.

This clonotype came up many times. This chain links TRBV7-2 with TRBJ2-3; 7 nucleotides align to TRBD2. This CDR3 has 14 amino acids. The germline V gene has CDR1 SGHTA and CDR2 FQGNSA. The V gene end was trimmed by 0 bases and the J gene end by 5 bases; junction bases not matched to a gene: 2. In DNA, the CDR3 is TGTGCCAGCAGCTTAGCGCGGGAGCGAGATACGCAGTATTTT. Translated, it gives CASSLARERDTQYF.

The V gene is TRBV28, the J gene TRBJ1-5, with D possibly TRBD1 on 6 matching bases. This CDR3 region has 17 residues. Germline V gene data show CDR1 as MDHEN and CDR2 as SYDVKM. V lost 1 base and J lost 0, with 13 bases in between. Here the CDR3 reads CASSLFGGPNSNQPQHF. CDR3 DNA sequence: TGTGCCAGCAGTTTATTCGGGGGCCCTAATAGCAATCAGCCCCAGCATTTT.

The gene calls are TRBV27 and TRBJ2-5, with 8 bases that match TRBD1. CDR3 length: 14 residues. Trimming took 4 bases from V and 4 from J; bases not matched to a gene: 5. Germline V gives CDR1 MNHEY, CDR2 SMNVEV (reference sequence). CDR3 sequence (DNA): TGTGCCAGCAGTTCAGGGGGCTTGGGAGAGACCCAGTACTTC. Encoded protein: CASSSGGLGETQYF.

The chain's CDR3 is CASSQDSGVGTDTQYF. CDR3 DNA: TGCGCCAGCAGCCAAGATTCGGGCGTGGGGACAGATACGCAGTATTTT. The V gene is TRBV4-1, the J gene TRBJ2-3; D not certain. The CDR3 sequence is 16 residues long. Germline V gives CDR1 MGHRA, CDR2 YSYEKL. Between the trimmed V and J ends, which lost 0 bases and 3 bases, there was a span of 13 bases.

The rearrangement joins TRBV12-3 or TRBV12-4 to TRBJ2-5; weak D call: TRBD2 (6 bases). The CDR3 length is 12 residues. V lost 7 bases and J lost 4, with 10 bases in between. CDR3 DNA: TGTGCCAGCACTCCAGCGGGAGAGACCCAGTACTTC. This sequence encodes CASTPAGETQYF.

In DNA form, the CDR3 reads TGCAGTGCTAGTTCGTCTAGCCGAGCACAGTATTTT. As protein: CSASSSSRAQYF. The V and J genes are TRBV20-1 and TRBJ2-3, with TRBD2 as a possible D gene (5 bases). Germline CDR1 and CDR2: DFQATT and SNEGSKA (reference sequence). Trimming pared 3 bases from V and 12 bases from J, leaving 16 bases between. The CDR3 is 12 amino acids.

A note on this clonotype: At one end the junction does not follow the germline gene, possibly because of a read error. The chain links TRBV7-3 to TRBJ2-5, with 9 bases identical to TRBD1. The germline V gene has CDR1 SGHTA and CDR2 FQGTGA. The CDR3 has 14 residues. DNA for the CDR3: TGTGCCAGCAGCTTGACAGGGGGTAGAGAGACCAAGTACTTC. It encodes CASSLTGGRETKYF. The variable domain in full, completed from reference TRBV7-3 and TRBJ2-5, reads GAGVSQTPSNKVTEKGKYVELRCDPISGHTALYWYRQSLGQGPEFLIYFQGTGAADDSGLPNDRFFAVRPEGSVSTLKIQRTERGDSAVYLCASSLTGGRETKYFGPGTRLLVL.

The chain carries TRBV9 and TRBJ2-3; 8 bases match TRBD2. This CDR3 spans 16 amino acids. Germline V lookup: CDR1 SGDLS, CDR2 YYNGEE. Trimming took 1 base from V and 0 from J; bases not matched to a gene: 4. This CDR3 reads CASSVSSGVSTDTQYF. The CDR3 DNA sequence: TGTGCCAGCAGCGTAAGTAGCGGGGTGAGCACAGATACGCAGTATTTT.

This clonotype was counted ten times or more. The rearrangement uses TRBV4-1 and TRBJ2-4; a weak D match, TRBD2 (6 bases). Looked up from germline, CDR1 is MGHRA and CDR2 is YSYEKL. The V end was cut by 4 bases, the J end by 0 bases, with 10 bases between. The CDR3 runs to 15 residues. CDR3 loop: CASSPTSSAKNIQYF. The CDR3 DNA follows: TGCGCCAGCAGCCCTACTAGCTCAGCCAAAAACATTCAGTACTTC.

This clonotype was recorded a few times. At one end, the junction sequence differs from germline, possibly due to a read error. The CDR3 reads CASSDSAQYKSPLHF. The CDR3 coding sequence is TGTGCCAGCAGCGACAGTGCCCAATATAAGTCACCCCTCCACTTT. The rearrangement uses TRBV3-1 and TRBJ1-6; a possible D gene is TRBD1 (5 bases). Germline-derived CDR1 and CDR2 are LGHDT and YNNKEL (reference sequence). The CDR3 consists of 15 residues.

The V and J genes are TRBV18 and TRBJ1-1; D ambiguous. V was pared by 8 bases and J by 1 base, with 11 bases between. This CDR3 has 13 residues. Germline CDR1 is KGHSH and CDR2 is LQKENI. This CDR3 is CASHDSRNTEAFF. The CDR3, as DNA: TGTGCCAGCCATGACTCAAGGAACACTGAAGCTTTCTTT.

This clonotype has a handful of counts. DNA for the CDR3: TGCAGCGTTGACGTCGGCACAGATACGCAGTATTTT. Translation gives CSVDVGTDTQYF. This chain connects TRBV29-1 to TRBJ2-3, with D unclear. The V gene's germline CDR1 is SQVTM and CDR2 ANQGSEA. Trimming cost V 3 bases and J 1 base, with 5 bases left between them. The CDR3 length is 12 residues.

The chain combines TRBV6-1 with TRBJ2-7, with D possibly TRBD2 on 6 matching bases. Germline V lookup: CDR1 MNHNS, CDR2 SASEGT. The CDR3 contains 15 residues. Trimming shortened V by 2 bases and J by 3 bases, and 14 bases separated the two germline ends. CDR3: CASSEMAGIVYEQYF. The CDR3 nucleotides read TGTGCCAGCAGTGAAATGGCGGGGATCGTCTACGAGCAGTACTTC.

The chain links TRBV20-1 to TRBJ1-5, with D perhaps TRBD1 (6 bases). The CDR3 length is 15 residues. Trimming took 2 bases from V and 5 from J, leaving 16 bases between them. Germline V gene data show CDR1 as DFQATT and CDR2 as SNEGSKA (reference sequence). This chain's CDR3 is CSARPPAQGYQPQHF. The CDR3 DNA reads as TGCAGTGCTAGACCTCCGGCGCAGGGGTATCAGCCCCAGCATTTT.

The gene calls are TRBV6-1 and TRBJ2-7, with 9 positions matching TRBD2. Germline loops: CDR1 MNHNS, CDR2 SASEGT. The CDR3 has 14 amino acids. With V trimmed by 2 bases and J by 3 bases, 2 bases remained unmatched. The CDR3 DNA sequence: TGTGCCAGCAGTGAATCTAGCGGGGACTACGAGCAGTACTTC. Its translation: CASSESSGDYEQYF.

This clonotype was detected a few times. V and J are TRBV24-1 and TRBJ2-2; perhaps TRBD2 as D (6 bases). The germline gives CDR1 KGHDR, CDR2 SFDVKD. Trimming cost V 7 bases and J 6 bases, with 11 bases left between them. The CDR3 consists of 13 residues. The CDR3 region is CATREGAAGELFF. As DNA, the CDR3 is TGTGCCACCAGGGAGGGAGCGGCCGGGGAGCTGTTTTTT.

V is TRBV10-3 and J is TRBJ2-2; the D gene is possibly TRBD1 (5 bases). Germline loops: CDR1 ENHRY, CDR2 SYGVKD. The length of the CDR3 is 13 residues. Trimming left V 5 bases short and J 1 base short, with 5 bases between. CDR3: CAISQGNTGELFF. The CDR3 region has the DNA TGTGCCATCAGTCAGGGGAACACCGGGGAGCTGTTTTTT.

This clonotype was found a few times. CDR3 nucleotide sequence: TGTGCCACCAGTGTATGGGAGGGGGAGACTAATGAAAAACTGTTTTTT. Translation gives CATSVWEGETNEKLFF. The chain employs TRBV24-1 and TRBJ1-4, with D perhaps TRBD1 (6 bases). The V end was cut by 5 bases, the J end by 2 bases, with 14 bases between. Germline CDR1 KGHDR, CDR2 SFDVKD. The CDR3 totals 16 residues.

The CDR3 sequence is CASFPGGPDQPQHF. CDR3 DNA: TGTGCCAGCTTCCCCGGGGGGCCGGATCAGCCCCAGCATTTT. The chain carries TRBV6-6 and TRBJ1-5, with a weak D call TRBD1 (6 bases). Trimming cost V 8 bases and J 5 bases, with 16 bases left between them. There are 14 residues in the CDR3. The germline V gene has CDR1 MNHNY and CDR2 SVGAGI (reference sequence).

A few counts support this clonotype. The rearrangement joins TRBV20-1 to TRBJ2-7; TRBD2 matches at 10 bases. The CDR3 has 14 amino acids. Germline assignment: CDR1 DFQATT and CDR2 SNEGSKA (reference sequence). The V gene end was trimmed by 6 bases and the J gene end by 2 bases; junction bases not matched to a gene: 7. Here the CDR3 reads CSATSGGAAYEQYF. CDR3 bases: TGCAGTGCAACGAGCGGGGGGGCCGCCTACGAGCAGTACTTC.

The V call is TRBV30, the J call TRBJ1-2; D gene unclear. The CDR3 runs 13 residues. In germline, CDR1 is GTSNPN, CDR2 SVGIG (reference sequence). Trimming cost V 1 base and J 8 bases, with 14 bases left between them. The CDR3 region has the DNA TGTGCCTGGAGTGCACGGTTGGCTGGGGGCTACACCTTC. It yields the protein CAWSARLAGGYTF.

This clonotype was seen a few times. This sequence joins TRBV10-3 and TRBJ1-2; a possible D gene is TRBD1 (5 bases). The CDR3 spans 13 residues. CDR1 and CDR2 from the germline V gene are ENHRY and SYGVKD. V was cut by 2 bases and J by 4 bases, with 8 bases left in between. In nucleotides, the CDR3 is TGTGCCATCAGTGAGGACAGACTCTATGGCTACACCTTC. Protein sequence: CAISEDRLYGYTF.

In its sample, this clonotype was seen a few times. The chain combines TRBV7-2 with TRBJ2-2; TRBD1 matches 8 bases. This CDR3 spans 16 amino acids. The V gene's germline CDR1 is SGHTA and CDR2 FQGNSA. The V and J ends lost 5 bases and 6 bases, in that order; junction bases with no gene match: 11. The CDR3 DNA follows: TGTGCCAGCAGCCCCCGCAGGACAGGGAGTTCCGGGGAGCTGTTTTTT. Translated: CASSPRRTGSSGELFF.

This clonotype was seen only a few times. The chain links TRBV7-6 to TRBJ1-6; maybe TRBD1 (5 bases). Deletions cut 6 bases from V and 7 bases from J, with 10 bases between. CDR1 is SGHVS and CDR2 is FNYEAQ in the germline V gene. The CDR3 runs 13 residues. As DNA, the CDR3 is TGTGCCAGCAGAACTGGGGGGAATTCACCCCTCCACTTT. Protein: CASRTGGNSPLHF.

The CDR3 is CSDGVHGYF. The CDR3 DNA reads TGCAGCGATGGTGTCCACGGGTACTTC. The chain couples TRBV29-1 to TRBJ2-5; D is uncertain. In germline, CDR1 is SQVTM, CDR2 ANQGSEA. CDR3 size: 9 residues. V gave up 7 bases and J gave up 13 bases, with 13 bases separating them. The variable domain in full, with the rest retrieved from reference TRBV29-1 and TRBJ2-5, is SAVISQKPSRDICQRGTSLTIQCQVDSQVTMMFWYRQQPGQSLTLIATANQGSEATYESGFVIDKFPISRPNLTFSTLTVSNMSPEDSSIYLCSDGVHGYFGPGTRLLVL.